This passage covers 23 T cell receptor beta chains from one sample sequenced in a study of T cell repertoires in cytomegalovirus infection. No antigen is known for these receptors. A single record per CDR3 protein comes from TCRdb applying MiXCR to the reads. The sample has more than 110,000 distinct CDR3 sequences, 30% to 40% seen once. The sequencing here drew on CD8+ T cells from cultured PBMCs, taken from culture after CMV antigen stimulation. These receptors originate from a human donor in good health (CMV status not recorded). Some clones in this sample may be carry-over from other donors' samples.

In its sample, this clonotype was seen many times. The V and J genes are TRBV27 and TRBJ2-1, with 8 bases matching TRBD1. Germline lookup yields CDR1 MNHEY and CDR2 SMNVEV (reference sequence). The ends lost 6 bases at V and 6 bases at J; junction bases unmatched: 7. The CDR3 has 14 residues. The CDR3 protein is CASSLGTGGNEQFF. The CDR3 bases are TGTGCCAGCAGCTTGGGAACAGGGGGCAATGAGCAGTTCTTC.

This chain joins TRBV4-2 and TRBJ2-7; perhaps TRBD2 as D (5 bases). CDR1 LGHNA and CDR2 YNFKEQ come from the germline V gene. V lost 1 base to trimming and J lost 2 bases, with 18 bases between them. The CDR3 is made up of 17 amino acids. The CDR3 bases are TGTGCCAGCAGCCAAGGACGACTCAGCGGTGGAACCTACGAGCAGTACTTC. Its translation: CASSQGRLSGGTYEQYF.

This clonotype was observed a handful of times. The CDR3 here is CASSMWTATNEKLFF. CDR3 in DNA: TGTGCCAGCAGTATGTGGACAGCAACTAATGAAAAACTGTTTTTT. This chain connects TRBV6-5 to TRBJ1-4; a weak D match, TRBD1 (6 bases). This CDR3 contains 15 residues. Germline CDR1 MNHEY, CDR2 SVGAGI. V lost 5 bases and J 0 bases, leaving 10 bases between the germline ends.

This clonotype has more than one count but fewer than ten. The V call is TRBV7-6, the J call TRBJ2-7; 7 bases line up with TRBD2. The CDR3 has 16 amino acids. The junction had 11 bases not matched to a gene; V was cut back by 1 base and J by 5 bases. The V gene's germline CDR1 is SGHVS and CDR2 FNYEAQ. The CDR3 nucleotides are TGTGCCAGCAGCTTAGAAAGAACGGGGGGATCCCACGAGCAGTACTTC. It yields the protein CASSLERTGGSHEQYF.

The rearrangement joins TRBV4-1 to TRBJ2-3; D may be TRBD1 (5 bases). The CDR3 consists of 15 residues. Deletions cut 1 base from V and 6 bases from J, with 14 bases between. Germline V lookup: CDR1 MGHRA, CDR2 YSYEKL. The CDR3 nucleotides read TGCGCCAGCAGCCAAGGGGCAGGGTACTGGGATACGCAGTATTTT. The encoded protein is CASSQGAGYWDTQYF.

The chain has TRBV28 and TRBJ1-5, with D perhaps matching TRBD1 (5 bases). This CDR3 is built from 19 residues. The V gene's germline CDR1 is MDHEN and CDR2 SYDVKM. V was cut by 3 bases and J by 3 bases, with 24 bases left in between. CDR3 DNA: TGTGCCAGCAGTTTCCCTTGGTCGCCGAGGGGACGGGACAATCAGCCCCAGCATTTT. It translates to CASSFPWSPRGRDNQPQHF.

This clonotype was seen more than once but under ten times. This chain connects TRBV7-9 to TRBJ1-1, with D perhaps TRBD1 (6 bases). The CDR3 runs to 15 residues. In germline, CDR1 is SEHNR, CDR2 FQNEAQ (reference sequence). Trimming took off 6 bases at V and 4 bases at J, with 18 bases between the two ends. Here the CDR3 reads CASSSPQGMATEAFF. The CDR3 region has the DNA TGTGCCAGCAGTTCACCCCAGGGGATGGCCACTGAAGCTTTCTTT. The full variable domain, in which reference TRBV7-9 and TRBJ1-1 provide the parts outside the CDR3, is DTGVSQNPRHKITKRGQNVTFRCDPISEHNRLYWYRQTLGQGPEFLTYFQNEAQLEKSRLLSDRFSAERPKGSFSTLEIQRTEQGDSAMYLCASSSPQGMATEAFFGQGTRLTVV.

The chain is built from TRBV28 and TRBJ1-5; possible D gene TRBD1, 5 bases. CDR1 and CDR2 from the germline V gene are MDHEN and SYDVKM. This CDR3 contains 13 residues. The ends were cut back, 3 bases at V and 7 bases at J, with 10 bases in the middle. The CDR3 loop is CASSFGGGQPQHF. In DNA form, the CDR3 reads TGTGCCAGCAGTTTTGGGGGTGGGCAGCCCCAGCATTTT.

The V gene is TRBV7-7, the J gene TRBJ2-2; tentative D call: TRBD2 (6 bases). Germline CDR1 is SSHAT and CDR2 is FNYEAQ (reference sequence). Trimming cost V 5 bases and J 0 bases, with 13 bases left between them. The CDR3 extends over 16 amino acids. The DNA for the CDR3 is TGTGCCAGCAGCCCCTCTAGCGTAACGAACACCGGGGAGCTGTTTTTT. Protein sequence: CASSPSSVTNTGELFF.

The table lists this clonotype with a few counts. The chain combines TRBV28 with TRBJ1-1; no reliable D call. The CDR3 totals 12 residues. Between the trimmed V and J ends, which lost 2 bases and 7 bases, there was a span of 8 bases. Per germline, CDR1 MDHEN and CDR2 SYDVKM. The DNA for the CDR3 is TGTGCCAGCAGTTTAGTTGACGGTGAAGCTTTCTTT. It translates to CASSLVDGEAFF.

This clonotype was picked up one time. The genes are TRBV13 and TRBJ2-5; 10 bases map to TRBD2. V was clipped by 5 bases and J by 2 bases; unmatched bases: 17. This CDR3 has 19 amino acids. Germline V gene sequence: CDR1 PRHDT, CDR2 FYEKMQ (reference sequence). CDR3 sequence reads: CASSTPRVAGGHVQETQYF. Here the CDR3 DNA reads TGTGCCAGCAGCACCCCGAGGGTAGCGGGGGGTCACGTACAAGAGACCCAGTACTTC.

This clonotype was detected many times. V usage is TRBV7-6 and J usage is TRBJ2-3, with 10 bases matching TRBD2. The trim removed 4 bases at V and 11 bases at J, leaving 12 bases unmatched. This CDR3 has 15 amino acids. The V gene's germline CDR1 is SGHVS and CDR2 FNYEAQ. The CDR3: CASSYTSGDPRGQYF. CDR3 coding DNA: TGTGCCAGCAGCTATACTAGCGGGGACCCCCGGGGGCAGTATTTT.

This clonotype was seen a few times. The genes are TRBV7-6 and TRBJ2-7; D uncertain. This CDR3 is 12 amino acids long. V was shortened by 5 bases and J by 4 bases, with 9 bases between the two germline ends. Germline lookup yields CDR1 SGHVS and CDR2 FNYEAQ. CDR3 nucleotides: TGTGCCAGCAGCCATACTGGGTACGAGCAGTACTTC. Protein sequence: CASSHTGYEQYF.

The rearrangement uses TRBV29-1 and TRBJ1-2; 7 positions match TRBD1. Germline values: CDR1 SQVTM, CDR2 ANQGSEA. The J segment lost 3 bases and the V segment lost 4 bases, leaving 5 bases of the junction unmatched. The CDR3 loop spans 13 amino acids. CDR3 loop: CSVGDGTDYGYTF. The CDR3 bases are TGCAGCGTTGGGGATGGGACAGACTATGGCTACACCTTC.

The chain has TRBV3-1 and TRBJ2-2; the match to TRBD1 covers 11 bases. CDR3 size: 17 residues. With 5 bases clipped from V and 2 bases from J, the junction kept 7 bases outside the gene matches. Germline CDR1 and CDR2: LGHDT and YNNKEL (reference sequence). CDR3 bases: TGTGCCAGCAGCGGTTGGGACAGGGGGTCTAACACCGGGGAGCTGTTTTTT. It specifies CASSGWDRGSNTGELFF. Supplemented by reference TRBV3-1 and TRBJ2-2, the full variable domain reads DTAVSQTPKYLVTQMGNDKSIKCEQNLGHDTMYWYKQDSKKFLKIMFSYNNKELIINETVPNRFSPKSPDKAHLNLHINSLELGDSAVYFCASSGWDRGSNTGELFFGEGSRLTVL.

This clonotype turned up a few times. The chain recombines TRBV6-5 with TRBJ1-2; maybe TRBD1 (5 bases). The CDR3 runs 12 residues. Germline CDR1 and CDR2: MNHEY and SVGAGI. V lost 8 bases to trimming and J lost 7 bases, with 14 bases between them. The DNA of the CDR3 is TGTGCCAGCGGGGGAGGTATGGCTGGCTACACCTTC. Encoded protein: CASGGGMAGYTF.

V usage is TRBV6-6 and J usage is TRBJ2-7; the match to TRBD1 covers 7 bases. CDR1 is MNHNY, CDR2 SVGAGI, per germline (reference sequence). The J segment lost 1 base and the V segment lost 0 bases, leaving 6 bases of the junction unmatched. This CDR3 has 16 residues. DNA for the CDR3: TGTGCCAGCAGTTACTCTGGGGACAGTCTATCCTACGAGCAGTACTTC. This encodes CASSYSGDSLSYEQYF.

This clonotype was counted only a few times. V is TRBV27 and J is TRBJ2-7; D call uncertain. CDR1 is MNHEY and CDR2 is SMNVEV in the germline V gene (reference sequence). This CDR3 contains 14 residues. V was trimmed by 3 bases and J by 2 bases, leaving 11 bases between them. CDR3 amino acids: CASSLYESAYEQYF. Here the CDR3 DNA reads TGTGCCAGCAGTTTGTATGAGAGCGCCTACGAGCAGTACTTC.

The chain combines TRBV9 with TRBJ1-2; D unclear. V dropped 2 bases and J dropped 8 bases, with 10 bases sitting between them. This CDR3 is built from 12 residues. From germline, CDR1 is SGDLS and CDR2 YYNGEE. The CDR3: CASSVFGRGYTF. The DNA for the CDR3 is TGTGCCAGCAGCGTTTTCGGTCGGGGCTACACCTTC.

This sequence joins TRBV5-1 and TRBJ1-2; the D is unclear. Looked up from germline, CDR1 is SGHRS and CDR2 is YFSETQ. V lost 2 bases, J lost 2 bases, and 7 bases lay in between. The CDR3 runs to 13 residues. The DNA of the CDR3 is TGCGCCAGCAGCTTCGAGAGGAACTATGGCTACACCTTC. Translating it yields CASSFERNYGYTF.

This clonotype was recorded a few times. This rearrangement joins TRBV7-9 to TRBJ2-1; D perhaps matches TRBD2 (6 bases). Germline V gives CDR1 SEHNR, CDR2 FQNEAQ (reference sequence). V lost 5 bases and J 5 bases, leaving 13 bases between the germline ends. The CDR3 consists of 14 residues. The CDR3 sequence is CASSPPSGHNEQFF. The CDR3 DNA is TGTGCCAGCAGCCCCCCCAGCGGGCACAATGAGCAGTTCTTC.

The chain has TRBV5-1 and TRBJ1-1; maybe TRBD1 (5 bases). The CDR3 loop spans 15 amino acids. The germline CDR1 and CDR2 sequences are SGHRS and YFSETQ. Trimming took off 2 bases at V and 1 base at J, with 12 bases between the two ends. CDR3 in DNA: TGCGCCAGCAGCTTAACAGGACTGAAGAACACTGAAGCTTTCTTT. Protein product: CASSLTGLKNTEAFF.

The chain joins TRBV28 to TRBJ1-6; TRBD1 agrees at 10 bases. Germline lookup yields CDR1 MDHEN and CDR2 SYDVKM. The CDR3 is made up of 15 amino acids. J was trimmed by 10 bases and V by 7 bases; bases with no gene match: 10. This CDR3 reads CASTKPDRGSSPLHF. Written as DNA, the CDR3 is TGTGCCAGCACCAAGCCGGACAGGGGGTCCTCACCCCTCCACTTT.